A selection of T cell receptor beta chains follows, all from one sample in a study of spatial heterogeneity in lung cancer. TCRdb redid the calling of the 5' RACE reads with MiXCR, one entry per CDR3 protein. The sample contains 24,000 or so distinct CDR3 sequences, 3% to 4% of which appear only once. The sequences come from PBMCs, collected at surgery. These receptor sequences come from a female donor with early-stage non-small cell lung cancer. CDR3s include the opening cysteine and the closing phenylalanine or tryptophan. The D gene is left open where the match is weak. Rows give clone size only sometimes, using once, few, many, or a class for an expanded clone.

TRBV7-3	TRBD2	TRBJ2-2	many	CASSQTSGRGTGELFF	TGTGCCAGCAGCCAGACTAGCGGGAGGGGTACCGGGGAGCTGTTTTTT
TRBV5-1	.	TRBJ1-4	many	CATADERDEKLFF	TGCGCCACCGCGGACGAGCGGGATGAAAAACTGTTTTTT
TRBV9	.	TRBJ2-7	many	CASSVGAGMTGEQYF	TGTGCCAGCAGCGTAGGGGCAGGGATGACGGGGGAGCAGTACTTC
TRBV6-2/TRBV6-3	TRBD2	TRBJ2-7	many	CASSYSTSGRAGPSYEQYF	TGTGCCAGCAGTTACTCGACTAGCGGGAGGGCCGGTCCTTCCTACGAGCAGTACTTC
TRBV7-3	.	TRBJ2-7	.	CASSPPTGPKLYEQYF	TGTGCCAGCAGCCCACCGACAGGCCCCAAACTCTACGAGCAGTACTTC
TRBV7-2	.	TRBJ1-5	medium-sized	CASGAYVGNQPQHF	TGTGCCAGCGGGGCTTACGTCGGGAATCAGCCCCAGCATTTT
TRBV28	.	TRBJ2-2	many	CASSPGWDTGELFF	TGTGCCAGCAGCCCAGGGTGGGACACCGGGGAGCTGTTTTTT
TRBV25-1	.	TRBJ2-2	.	CASSEWEGDANTGELFF	TGTGCCAGCAGTGAATGGGAAGGGGATGCGAACACCGGGGAGCTGTTTTTT
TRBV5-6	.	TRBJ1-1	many	CASSSNTEAFF	TGTGCCAGCAGTTCGAACACTGAAGCTTTCTTT
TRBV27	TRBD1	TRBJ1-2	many	CASSFTLTGGDGYTF	TGTGCCAGCAGTTTTACTTTGACAGGGGGCGATGGCTACACCTTC
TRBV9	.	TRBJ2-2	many	CASSLHPGTGELFF	TGTGCCAGCAGCCTTCATCCCGGGACTGGGGAGCTGTTTTTT
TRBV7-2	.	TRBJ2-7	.	CASSTRDSSGEQYF	TGTGCCAGCAGCACCCGGGACTCCTCGGGCGAGCAGTACTTC
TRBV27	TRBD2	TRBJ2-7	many	CASSILAGAGEQYF	TGTGCCAGCAGTATACTAGCGGGAGCGGGAGAGCAGTACTTC
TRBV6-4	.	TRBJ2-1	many	CASSDSTAPTNEQFF	TGTGCCAGCAGTGACTCGACCGCACCTACAAATGAGCAGTTCTTC
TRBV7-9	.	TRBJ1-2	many	CASSLAPGPNYGYTF	TGTGCCAGCAGCTTAGCGCCAGGACCTAACTATGGCTACACCTTC
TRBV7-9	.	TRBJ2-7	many	CASSLRASYEQYF	TGTGCCAGCAGCTTACGGGCGTCCTACGAGCAGTACTTC
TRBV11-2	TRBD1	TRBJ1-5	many	CASSQGQNQPQHF	TGTGCCAGCAGCCAGGGACAGAATCAGCCCCAGCATTTT
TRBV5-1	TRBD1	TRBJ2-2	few	CASSTGQGNTGELFF	TGCGCCAGCAGCACGGGACAGGGCAACACCGGGGAGCTGTTTTTT
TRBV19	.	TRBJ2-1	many	CATRAGFGYNEQFF	TGTGCCACCAGGGCGGGTTTCGGGTACAATGAGCAGTTCTTC
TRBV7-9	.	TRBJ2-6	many	CASSFGYSGANVLTF	TGTGCCAGCAGCTTCGGATACTCTGGGGCCAACGTCCTGACTTTC
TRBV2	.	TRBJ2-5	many	CASSEAADKPPYF	TGTGCCAGCAGTGAAGCGGCGGACAAGCCCCCGTACTTC
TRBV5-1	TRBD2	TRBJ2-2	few	CASGEGANTGELFF	TGCGCCAGCGGGGAGGGCGCGAACACCGGGGAGCTGTTTTTT
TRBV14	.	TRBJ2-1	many	CASSQEPGLASFYNEQFF	TGTGCCAGCAGCCAAGAGCCGGGTCTAGCGAGTTTCTACAATGAGCAGTTCTTC
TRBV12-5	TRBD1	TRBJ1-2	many	CASGFGQEAQLGGYTF	TGTGCTAGTGGTTTCGGACAGGAGGCGCAATTGGGTGGCTACACCTTC
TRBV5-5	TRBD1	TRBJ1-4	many	CASSWDRSNEKLFF	TGTGCCAGCAGCTGGGACAGGTCTAATGAAAAACTGTTTTTT
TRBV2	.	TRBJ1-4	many	CASIRSSILNEKLFF	TGTGCCAGCATCAGAAGTAGTATCCTTAATGAAAAACTGTTTTTT
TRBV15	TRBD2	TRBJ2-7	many	CATSRDLTSGRAYEQYF	TGTGCCACCAGCAGAGATCTGACTAGCGGGAGGGCTTACGAGCAGTACTTC
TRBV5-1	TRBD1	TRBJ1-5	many	CASSRIPGQTDQPQHF	TGCGCCAGCAGCCGCATCCCGGGACAGACCGATCAGCCCCAGCATTTT
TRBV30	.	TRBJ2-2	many	CAWSANTGELFF	TGTGCCTGGAGTGCGAACACCGGGGAGCTGTTTTTT
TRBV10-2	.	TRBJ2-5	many	CASSVDRSIETQYF	TGCGCCAGCAGTGTTGACAGAAGCATCGAGACCCAGTACTTC
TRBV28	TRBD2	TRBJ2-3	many	CASSSMTSWTDTQYF	TGTGCCAGCAGTTCAATGACTAGCTGGACAGATACGCAGTATTTT
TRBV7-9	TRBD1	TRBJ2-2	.	CASSPDRDTGELFF	TGTGCCAGCAGCCCGGACAGGGACACCGGGGAGCTGTTTTTT
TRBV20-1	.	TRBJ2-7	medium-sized	CSARPDRSYEQYF	TGCAGTGCTAGACCCGACCGTTCCTACGAGCAGTACTTC
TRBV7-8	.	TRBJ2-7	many	CASSIIGLNEQYF	TGTGCCAGCAGCATCATCGGACTGAACGAGCAGTACTTC
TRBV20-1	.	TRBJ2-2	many	CSARVGPNTGELFF	TGCAGTGCTAGGGTCGGACCGAACACCGGGGAGCTGTTTTTT